These 10 T cell receptor beta chains share one sample of origin, sequenced in a study of cytomegalovirus exposure and HLA in healthy donors. Both 60 Vbeta primers and 13 Jbeta primers went into the PCR. TCRdb keeps only in-frame clones here, not all; method: immunoSEQ multiplex PCR. This sample lists 38,000 or so clones; its ten largest clones have around 6.2%. Sequencing was carried out using PBMCs. The receptors were sampled from a man aged 30-40 years in good health and CMV-seronegative.

This chain uses TRBV19 with TRBJ1-1, with 8 bases matching TRBD1. This CDR3 region has 14 residues. Germline assignment: CDR1 LNHDA and CDR2 SQIVND (reference sequence). V was clipped by 0 bases and J by 6 bases; unmatched bases: 3. The CDR3 DNA reads TGTGCCAGTAGTATAGACTACAGGGGGTCTGAAGCTTTCTTT. Translated: CASSIDYRGSEAFF.

The chain uses TRBV19 and TRBJ1-2, with 11 bases aligning to TRBD1. Unmatched junction bases numbered 8, after V lost 4 bases and J lost 7 bases. Germline assignment: CDR1 LNHDA and CDR2 SQIVND (reference sequence). The CDR3 covers 15 residues. The CDR3 DNA follows: TGTGCCAGTAGTAGCTCCGGGACAGGGGGGATTGGCTACACCTTC. Its translation is CASSSSGTGGIGYTF.

The chain links TRBV7-2 to TRBJ1-2; 9 nucleotides match TRBD1. CDR3 length equals 14 residues. Germline V lookup: CDR1 SGHTA, CDR2 FQGNSA. The V segment lost 5 bases and the J segment 2 bases; nucleotides outside the gene matches: 3. The CDR3 loop is CASSPGQGNYGYTF. The CDR3 nucleotides are TGTGCCAGCAGCCCGGGACAGGGAAACTATGGCTACACCTTC. Full variable domain (remainder filled in from reference TRBV7-2 and TRBJ1-2): GAGVSQSPSNKVTEKGKDVELRCDPISGHTALYWYRQSLGQGLEFLIYFQGNSAPDKSGLPSDRFSAERTGGSVSTLTIQRTQQEDSAVYLCASSPGQGNYGYTFGSGTRLTVV.

The chain combines TRBV9 with TRBJ1-2, with D maybe TRBD1 (6 bases). With 3 bases removed from V and 5 bases from J, the gap between germline ends came to 14 bases. From germline, CDR1 is SGDLS and CDR2 YYNGEE. The CDR3 contains 14 residues. The CDR3 spells CASSAPWTEYGYTF. The CDR3, as DNA: TGTGCCAGCAGCGCCCCCTGGACAGAATATGGCTACACCTTC. The complete variable domain, with remaining parts taken from reference TRBV9 and TRBJ1-2, reads DSGVTQTPKHLITATGQRVTLRCSPRSGDLSVYWYQQSLDQGLQFLIQYYNGEERAKGNILERFSAQQFPDLHSELNLSSLELGDSALYFCASSAPWTEYGYTFGSGTRLTVV.

The J gene is TRBJ2-1, the V gene TRBV11-3; D not certain. This CDR3 region has 13 residues. Germline V gene sequence: CDR1 SGHNT, CDR2 YENEEA. Trimming left V 0 bases short and J 6 bases short, with 6 bases between. The CDR3 DNA follows: TGTGCCAGCAGCTTAGATCCAATCAATGAGCAGTTCTTC. This codes for CASSLDPINEQFF. Using reference TRBV11-3 and TRBJ2-1 for the parts outside the CDR3, the full variable domain is EAGVVQSPRYKIIEKKQPVAFWCNPISGHNTLYWYLQNLGQGPELLIRYENEEAVDDSQLPKDRFSAERLKGVDSTLKIQPAELGDSAVYLCASSLDPINEQFFGPGTRLTVL.

V and J are TRBV2 and TRBJ2-2; D call uncertain. V gave up 3 bases and J gave up 3 bases, with 2 bases separating them. CDR3 length equals 12 residues. Germline V gives CDR1 SNHLY, CDR2 FYNNEI. The DNA of the CDR3 is TGTGCCAGCAGTGACTACACCGGGGAGCTGTTTTTT. Its protein product is CASSDYTGELFF.

The chain employs TRBV7-8 and TRBJ1-1, with 7 bases aligning to TRBD1. With 4 bases clipped from V and 6 bases from J, the junction kept 8 bases outside the gene matches. CDR1 and CDR2 (germline): SGHVS, FQNEAQ. This CDR3 is 14 amino acids long. The CDR3 region is CASSSRVTGAEAFF. In DNA, the CDR3 is TGTGCCAGCAGCTCACGGGTCACAGGGGCTGAAGCTTTCTTT.

The rearrangement links TRBV6-4 to TRBJ2-2, with 9 bases identical to TRBD2. CDR3 size: 18 residues. Per germline, CDR1 MRHNA and CDR2 SNTAGT. The trim removed 6 bases at V and 2 bases at J, leaving 13 bases unmatched. The CDR3 region is CASRRSGGPKNNTGELFF. The CDR3 nucleotides are TGTGCCAGCAGGAGAAGCGGGGGGCCAAAGAATAACACCGGGGAGCTGTTTTTT.

The gene calls are TRBV19 and TRBJ2-7, with D possibly TRBD2 on 6 matching bases. Germline assignment: CDR1 LNHDA and CDR2 SQIVND (reference sequence). The V end was cut by 4 bases, the J end by 2 bases, with 9 bases between. There are 13 residues in the CDR3. The chain's CDR3 is CASSTGLPYEQYF. Written as DNA, the CDR3 is TGTGCCAGTAGTACGGGACTCCCCTACGAGCAGTACTTC.

V is TRBV6-5 and J is TRBJ2-1; 12 positions match TRBD2. CDR3 length: 14 residues. V trimming: 6 bases; J trimming: 7 bases; junction bases outside the gene matches: 4. CDR1 MNHEY and CDR2 SVGAGI come from the germline V gene. The CDR3 DNA sequence: TGTGCCAGCAGACTAGCGGGAGGCTCAAATGAGCAGTTCTTC. Translation gives CASRLAGGSNEQFF.